This TCR beta chain was identified in a study of blood T cell repertoires in COVID-19. Study-wide background: The United States, Italy and Spain provided the acute and convalescent COVID-19 samples. PBMCs, B-cell-depleted T cells, or T cells were the source of the cDNA or gDNA that made up the material.

In the study's own analysis: Reference gene primers were amplified, and this amplification served to estimate nucleated cell counts. Sequenced by immunoSEQ multiplex PCR; TCRdb stores in-frame clones only, minus some. For V, J and clone size, that table is used; D and trimming come from the DNA. The table includes over 35,000 clones, roughly four fifths detected once. This clone was counted once. V shed 3 bases and J 3 bases; nucleotides not matched to a gene: 6. This CDR3 region has 14 residues. Germline CDR1 is GTSNPN and CDR2 is SVGIG (reference sequence). The clonotype comes from a man aged 40-49 years with active or convalescent COVID-19. This chain uses TRBV30 with TRBJ2-7, with 9 bases aligning to TRBD1. The sample consisted of peripheral blood. CDR3 amino acids: CAWRDRGSLYEQYF. The DNA of the CDR3 is TGTGCCTGGAGAGACAGGGGGTCCCTCTACGAGCAGTACTTC.